The present TCR beta chain was sequenced within a study of shared clonotypes between healthy human individuals. Division of CD4+ cells produced a CD45RA+ naive subset and a CD45RA-negative memory subset. The table came from immunoSEQ multiplex PCR; TCRdb's copy has only in-frame clones and leaves some out. The table has about 680,000 clones, roughly 72% seen once; the top ten hold 1.5% to 2%. To note about this clone: As yet, its antigen is unknown.

The germline V and J ends were trimmed by 4 bases and 5 bases, with 12 bases remaining between them. The CDR3 has 13 amino acids. The germline CDR1 and CDR2 sequences are MNHEY and SVGAGI. Study-level results: With four donors compared, 4.5% to 6.5% of naive CD4 clonotypes were shared.

The sample was memory CD4+ T cells sorted from blood. The subset is: CD45RA-negative fraction. The sequence derives from a woman in her thirties in good health. The genes are TRBV6-5 and TRBJ2-7, with D perhaps matching TRBD1 (5 bases). The DNA for the CDR3 is TGTGCCAGCAGTTTCAGGGTGGAAAACGAGCAGTACTTC. Translating it yields CASSFRVENEQYF.